This section outlines one T cell receptor beta chain sequence together with its context. The antigen is unknown. Profiled with immunoSEQ multiplex PCR; TCRdb holds only in-frame clones, not every one. This table holds approximately 40,000 clones, roughly 88% found once. The sample originates from a study of T cells in narcolepsy. Study-level information: Donors had narcolepsy type 1 or type 2, or were healthy controls. Study-wide findings and caveats: Some memory CD4+ repertoires had no autoreactive clone sequences. Reportedly, autoreactive clonotypes were serially detected in patients' blood but not controls'. HCRT-specific and TRIB2-specific autoreactive clonotypes appeared among same-patient CSF and blood CD4+ clonotypes.

V was pared by 3 bases and J by 4 bases, with 10 bases between. Germline CDR1 and CDR2: MNHEY and SMNVEV (reference sequence). The CDR3 sequence is 14 residues long. This chain uses TRBV27 with TRBJ2-1; D might be TRBD2 (5 bases). This receptor was identified in a human donor with narcolepsy. Source material: CD45RA- memory CD4+ T cells from PBMCs. The CDR3 protein is CASSLRASYNEQFF. The DNA of the CDR3 is TGTGCCAGCAGTTTGCGGGCCTCTTACAATGAGCAGTTCTTC.